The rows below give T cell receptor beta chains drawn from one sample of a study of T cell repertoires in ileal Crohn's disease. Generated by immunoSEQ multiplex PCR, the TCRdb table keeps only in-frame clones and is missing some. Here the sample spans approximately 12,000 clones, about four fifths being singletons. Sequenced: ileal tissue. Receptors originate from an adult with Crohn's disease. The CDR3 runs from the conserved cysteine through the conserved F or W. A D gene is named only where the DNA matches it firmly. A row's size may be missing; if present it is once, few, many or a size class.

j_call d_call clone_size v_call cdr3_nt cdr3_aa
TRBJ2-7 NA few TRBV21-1 TGTGCCAGCATTACGGACAGGGAAATTGATACGGGCGAGCAGTACTTC CASITDREIDTGEQYF
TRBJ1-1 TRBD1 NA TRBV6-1 TGTGCCAGCAGTGAGACCAGGGGGAGCACTGAAGCTTTCTTT CASSETRGSTEAFF
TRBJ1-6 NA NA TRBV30 TGTGCCTGGAGTGGAGACAAAACCCACTATAATTCACCCCTCCACTTT CAWSGDKTHYNSPLHF
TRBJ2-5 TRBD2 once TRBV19 TGTGCCAGTAGTTCTAGCGGGGGGGTAGAGACCCAGTACTTC CASSSSGGVETQYF
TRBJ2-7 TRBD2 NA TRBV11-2 TGTGCCAGCAGTCCTAGCGGGGGCCGTTTAGGGAGCATGTACTTC CASSPSGGRLGSMYF
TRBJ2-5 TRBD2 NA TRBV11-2 TGTGCCAGCAGTTGGGAGGGCGTGACCCAGTACTTC CASSWEGVTQYF
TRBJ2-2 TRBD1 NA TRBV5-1 TGCGCCAGCAGCCTGGGACAGCCCACCGGGGAGCTGTTTTTT CASSLGQPTGELFF
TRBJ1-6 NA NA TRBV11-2 TGTGCCAGCAGCTTAGATACAGGGCCCAATTCACCCCTCCACTTT CASSLDTGPNSPLHF
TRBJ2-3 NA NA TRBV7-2 TGTGCCAGCAGCTTAGATCAGGGTACAGATACGCAGTATTTT CASSLDQGTDTQYF
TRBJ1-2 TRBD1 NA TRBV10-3 TGTGCCATCACCGCTAACCGGGACAGGGGGCAGTCTAACTATGGCTACACCTTC CAITANRDRGQSNYGYTF
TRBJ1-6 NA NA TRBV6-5 TGTGCCAGCCGACAACCGGAGGGAGGGGGTTCACCCCTCCACTTT CASRQPEGGGSPLHF
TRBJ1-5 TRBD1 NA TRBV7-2 TGTGCCAGCAGCCCAGGGGGCGTTAGCAATCAGCCCCAGCATTTT CASSPGGVSNQPQHF
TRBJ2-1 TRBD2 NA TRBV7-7 TGTGCCAGCAGCTTATCCCCCCCCCGGGCTAGCGGCGCCTACAATGAGCAGTTCTTC CASSLSPPRASGAYNEQFF
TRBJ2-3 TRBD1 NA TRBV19 TGTGCCAGCCAATTCTGCCGCCGGGACAGGGGGATTAACGCGGGAGATACGCAGTATTTT CASQFCRRDRGINAGDTQYF
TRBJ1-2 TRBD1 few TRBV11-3 TGTGCCAGCAGCTATTTTGGACAGGGGGCAGATTATGGCTACACCTTC CASSYFGQGADYGYTF
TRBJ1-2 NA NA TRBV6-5 TGTGCCAGCAGTTACTGGGGAGGAGGCTACACCTTC CASSYWGGGYTF
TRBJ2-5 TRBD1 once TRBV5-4 TGTGCCAGCAGCTCCCGGGACAGGGGCCCTGGGAGGACCCAGTACTTC CASSSRDRGPGRTQYF
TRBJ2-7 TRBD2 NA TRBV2 TGTGCCAGCCACTGGACTAGCGGGGACTACGAGCAGTACTTC CASHWTSGDYEQYF
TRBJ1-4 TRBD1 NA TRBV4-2 TGTGCCAGCAGCCTCCGTCAGGGGGAGGTTGAAAAACTGTTTTTT CASSLRQGEVEKLFF
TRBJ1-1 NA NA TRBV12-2 TGTGCAAGTCGCTTAGGACTGTGGCAGCCGAACACTGAAGCTTTCTTT CASRLGLWQPNTEAFF
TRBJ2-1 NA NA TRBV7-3 TGTGCCAGCAGCCAACGTTTGGGGGGTCACAATGAGCAGTTCTTC CASSQRLGGHNEQFF
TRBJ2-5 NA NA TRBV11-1 TGTGCCAGCAGCCTACAGGGGGGGTACCAAGAGACCCAGTACTTC CASSLQGGYQETQYF
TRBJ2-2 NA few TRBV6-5 TGTGCCAGCAGCCGTCAGGGGTCCGGGCCCGGGGAGCTGTTTTTT CASSRQGSGPGELFF
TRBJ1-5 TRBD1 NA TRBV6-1 TGTGCCAGCATTAGGGACAGGGATAGCAATCAGCCCCAGCATTTT CASIRDRDSNQPQHF
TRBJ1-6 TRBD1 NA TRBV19 TGTGCCAGTAGTAGCGACAGGGGGGAGCATTCACCCCTCCACTTT CASSSDRGEHSPLHF
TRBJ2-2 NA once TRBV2 TGTGCCAGCAGTGTTACTGACACGAACACCGGGGAGCTGTTTTTT CASSVTDTNTGELFF
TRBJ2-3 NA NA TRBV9 TGTGCCAGCAGCGCTACTAGGGCCACAGATACGCAGTATTTT CASSATRATDTQYF
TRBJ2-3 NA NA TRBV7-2 TGTGCCAGCAGCTTAGTAATAACAGGGACCCTTAGCACAGATACGCAGTATTTT CASSLVITGTLSTDTQYF
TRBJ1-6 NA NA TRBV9 TGTGCCAGCAGCGTAGCTCAAGAGGAAGCGTGCCTCCACTTT CASSVAQEEACLHF
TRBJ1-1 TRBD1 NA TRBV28 TGTGCCAGCAGTCCACATACAGGGGGGAACACTGAAGCTTTCTTT CASSPHTGGNTEAFF
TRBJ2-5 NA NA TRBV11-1 TGTGCCAGCAGCTCAGCCGGGACTGTCCAAGAGACCCAGTACTTC CASSSAGTVQETQYF
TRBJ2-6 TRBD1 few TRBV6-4 TGTGCCAGCAGTGGGACAGGGGGCTCTGGGGCCAACGTCCTGACTTTC CASSGTGGSGANVLTF
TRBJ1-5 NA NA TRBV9 TGTGCCAGCAGCGTAGTCCCCAAACAGCCCCAGCATTTT CASSVVPKQPQHF
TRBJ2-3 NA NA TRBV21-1 TGTGCCAGCATCGAACCTCCGGGACAGGGTAGAGCAGATACGCAGTATTTT CASIEPPGQGRADTQYF
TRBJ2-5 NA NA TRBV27 TGTGCCAGCCAGGGGATCTTGGAGACCCAGTACTTC CASQGILETQYF
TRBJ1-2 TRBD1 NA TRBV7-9 TGTGCCAGCAGCCCTCGGGGGACAGCCACTATTAACTATGGCTACACCTTC CASSPRGTATINYGYTF
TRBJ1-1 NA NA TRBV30 TGTGCCTGGAGTCCGGTTCTTAGAGGGGAAGCTTTCTTT CAWSPVLRGEAFF
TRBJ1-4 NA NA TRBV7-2 TGTGCCAGCAGCTCCCAACACTTCCAGGGTGAAAAACTGTTTTTT CASSSQHFQGEKLFF
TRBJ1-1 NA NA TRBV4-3 TGCGCCAGCAGCCAAGTCATCGGGTCAGAAACTTTCTTT CASSQVIGSETFF
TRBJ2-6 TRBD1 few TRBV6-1 TGTGCCAGCAGTGCACTACAGGGGAAAGGGGCCAACGTCCTGACTTTC CASSALQGKGANVLTF
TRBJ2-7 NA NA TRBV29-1 TGCAGCGCCATCAGGGGCCGCAACGAGCAGTACTTC CSAIRGRNEQYF
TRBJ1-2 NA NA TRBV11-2 TGTGCCAGCAGCCTACAGGGCTCGTTTGGCTACACCTTC CASSLQGSFGYTF
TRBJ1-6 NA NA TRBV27 TGTGCCAGCAGTTTAGGGCAGGGGTTTTCACCCCTCCACTTT CASSLGQGFSPLHF
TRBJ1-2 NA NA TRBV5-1 TGCGCCAGCAGCTCTCTACTCTACCTCTATGGCTACACCTTC CASSSLLYLYGYTF
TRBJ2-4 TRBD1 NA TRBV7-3 TGTGCCAGCAGCCCTGGACAGGGCTACATTCAGTACTTC CASSPGQGYIQYF
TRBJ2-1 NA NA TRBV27 TGTGCCAGCAGACCGGGATGGCAGCACAATGAGCAGTTCTTC CASRPGWQHNEQFF
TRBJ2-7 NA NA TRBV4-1 TGCGCCAGCAGAGACAGAAACTACGAGCAGTACTTC CASRDRNYEQYF
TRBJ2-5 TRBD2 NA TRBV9 TGTGCCAGCACCATTGGACTAGCGGGGGACCAAGAGACCCAGTACTTC CASTIGLAGDQETQYF
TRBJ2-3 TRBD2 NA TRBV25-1 TGTGCCAGCAGTGATTGGCGGGGGAGATACACAGATACGCAGTATTTT CASSDWRGRYTDTQYF
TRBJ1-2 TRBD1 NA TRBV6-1 TGTGCCAGCAGTGAAGGACAGGGCGAATATGGCTACACCTTC CASSEGQGEYGYTF
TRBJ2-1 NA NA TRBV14 TGTGCCAGCAGCCGAACGAGTTTTGAGCAGTTCTTC CASSRTSFEQFF
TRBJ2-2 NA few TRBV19 TGTGCCAGTATTACTACAAGGAACACCGGGGAGCTGTTTTTT CASITTRNTGELFF